This TCR beta chain was identified in a study of blood T cell repertoires in COVID-19. J was trimmed by 5 bases and V by 5 bases; bases with no gene match: 13. CDR3 length: 17 amino acids. Looked up from germline, CDR1 is SGHNT and CDR2 is YYREEE (reference sequence). Some clones are missing from TCRdb's copy, which holds only in-frame ones; the method was immunoSEQ multiplex PCR. The table lists under 300,000 clones, roughly 89% of them singletons. The specimen was PBMCs or T cells enriched from blood (not recorded which). This clonotype was obtained from a middle-aged woman who had recovered from COVID-19. The chain couples TRBV5-4 to TRBJ2-5; 12 positions agree with TRBD2. CDR3 bases: TGTGCCAGCAGTTGGTGGCTAGCGGGGGGGCCTGGGGAGACCCAGTACTTC. It is translated as CASSWWLAGGPGETQYF.